This T cell receptor beta chain was identified in a study of response to subunit inactivated influenza vaccine. Whole-study findings and limits: Authors suggested seasonal influenza vaccinations each recruit few new T cells.

In regard to this clonotype: Its antigen remains unidentified.

One entry per CDR3 protein results from TCRdb running MiXCR on the RT-PCR reads. The sample contains around 750,000 distinct CDR3 sequences, 21% of which appear only once. The CDR3 runs to 16 residues. Germline-derived CDR1 and CDR2 are MNHEY and SMNVEV (reference sequence). After removal of 6 bases from V and 2 bases from J, the junction contained 7 bases not matched to a gene. The specimen was PBMCs from blood, collected roughly 5 days after vaccination. The chain employs TRBV27 and TRBJ2-7; 13 bases match TRBD2. The TCR originated in a man aged 50-59 years who received an inactivated influenza vaccine. The CDR3 DNA is TGTGCCAGCAGGTATAGGGGACTAGCGGGGACCTACGAGCAGTACTTC. Amino acid sequence: CASRYRGLAGTYEQYF.